The rows below give T cell receptor beta chains drawn from one sample of a study of cytomegalovirus exposure and HLA in healthy donors. TCRdb's copy holds only in-frame clones and misses some; the assay was immunoSEQ multiplex PCR. The data hold about 130,000 clones, with around 80% observed a single time. The sample taken for sequencing was PBMCs. The receptors were gathered from a man aged 25-40 years in good health and CMV-seronegative. The CDR3 runs from the conserved cysteine through the conserved F or W. The order of the fields is J gene, V gene, clone size, D gene, CDR3 protein, CDR3 DNA. D genes are given only for firm matches. Only some rows state a clone size, as once, few, many or a class for expanded clones.

TRBJ1-3,TRBV5-1,NA,NA,CASSLKPGSLANTIYF,TGCGCCAGCAGCTTAAAGCCGGGATCTCTGGCAAACACCATATATTTT
TRBJ2-1,TRBV6-5,NA,NA,CASSPLGGGHNEQFF,TGTGCCAGCAGCCCTCTGGGGGGAGGACACAATGAGCAGTTCTTC
TRBJ1-2,TRBV7-3,NA,NA,CASSLNAGYGYTF,TGTGCCAGCAGCTTAAACGCGGGATATGGCTACACCTTC
TRBJ1-5,TRBV19,few,NA,CASSLRDQPQHF,TGTGCCAGTAGTTTGAGGGATCAGCCCCAGCATTTT
TRBJ1-3,TRBV6-1,NA,NA,CASKVSSGNTIYF,TGTGCCAGCAAAGTGAGCTCTGGAAACACCATATATTTT
TRBJ2-3,TRBV6-1,NA,TRBD1,CASSEGTGGANTQYF,TGTGCCAGCAGTGAAGGGACAGGGGGCGCGAATACGCAGTATTTT
TRBJ2-1,TRBV4-3,once,TRBD2,CASSQEGLDYNEQFF,TGCGCCAGCAGCCAAGAGGGACTAGACTACAATGAGCAGTTCTTC
TRBJ2-3,TRBV7-9,NA,NA,CASSFGTDTQYF,TGTGCCAGCAGCTTCGGTACAGATACGCAGTATTTT
TRBJ1-1,TRBV5-1,NA,TRBD1,CASSQRSGGTEAFF,TGCGCCAGCAGTCAAAGGTCAGGGGGCACTGAAGCTTTCTTT
TRBJ2-1,TRBV5-6,few,TRBD2,CASSRLAGEGEQFF,TGTGCCAGCAGCAGACTAGCGGGGGAGGGTGAGCAGTTCTTC
TRBJ1-2,TRBV7-3,NA,TRBD1,CASSRTPGQGESGYTF,TGTGCCAGCAGCCGAACCCCCGGACAGGGAGAAAGTGGCTACACCTTC
TRBJ1-2,TRBV5-6,NA,TRBD1,CASSSQNEDRGRQGYTF,TGTGCCAGCAGCTCCCAAAACGAGGACAGGGGGCGTCAGGGCTACACCTTC
TRBJ1-6,TRBV7-9,NA,NA,CASSPAQGINSPLHF,TGTGCCAGCAGCCCGGCCCAGGGAATTAATTCACCCCTCCACTTT
TRBJ1-2,TRBV29-1,NA,NA,CSVRGGPGYTF,TGCAGCGTTCGGGGGGGGCCTGGCTACACCTTC
TRBJ1-2,TRBV28,few,NA,CASSFTTGLYGYTF,TGTGCCAGCAGTTTCACAACAGGGTTATATGGCTACACCTTC
TRBJ2-1,TRBV7-7,NA,TRBD2,CASSPGPGGGDEQFF,TGTGCTAGCAGCCCAGGCCCCGGGGGGGGCGATGAGCAGTTCTTC
TRBJ2-1,TRBV5-4,NA,NA,CATGVGGNNEQFF,TGTGCCACGGGAGTGGGGGGAAACAATGAGCAGTTCTTC
TRBJ1-2,TRBV7-2,NA,NA,CASSPQGNYGYTF,TGTGCCAGCAGCCCCCAGGGTAACTATGGCTACACCTTC
TRBJ1-2,TRBV5-1,NA,TRBD1,CASSQGQGKGGYTF,TGCGCCAGCAGCCAGGGACAGGGGAAGGGCGGCTACACCTTC
TRBJ1-2,TRBV18,few,TRBD1,CASSTGGRNYGYTF,TGTGCCAGCTCAACAGGGGGGCGGAACTATGGCTACACCTTC
TRBJ2-7,TRBV7-6,NA,NA,CASSSFAGSYEQYF,TGTGCCAGCAGCTCCTTTGCAGGCTCCTACGAGCAGTACTTC
TRBJ1-5,TRBV19,once,NA,CASSGEYQPQHF,TGTGCCAGTAGTGGGGAGTACCAGCCCCAGCATTTT
TRBJ2-1,TRBV5-1,NA,NA,CASSSGLLNEQFF,TGCGCCAGCAGCTCGGGACTCTTAAATGAGCAGTTCTTC
TRBJ1-5,TRBV2,once,NA,CASRRTGDNQPQHF,TGTGCCAGCAGGAGGACGGGGGACAATCAGCCCCAGCATTTT
TRBJ2-7,TRBV5-1,NA,NA,CASSLLSGLVEQYF,TGCGCCAGCAGCTTGTTATCAGGGTTAGTCGAGCAGTACTTC
TRBJ2-7,TRBV4-1,medium-sized,NA,CASSQTPGYEQYF,TGCGCCAGCAGCCAGACACCAGGGTACGAGCAGTACTTC
TRBJ2-2,TRBV5-6,NA,TRBD1,CASSLWGQGAIGTGELFF,TGTGCCAGCAGCTTGTGGGGACAGGGGGCTATAGGCACCGGGGAGCTGTTTTTT
TRBJ2-7,TRBV18,NA,NA,CASSPGGIRSEQYF,TGTGCCAGCTCACCTGGAGGGATTCGTTCCGAGCAGTACTTC
TRBJ2-1,TRBV9,NA,TRBD2,CASSAGLASYNEQFF,TGTGCCAGCAGCGCAGGACTAGCGAGCTACAATGAGCAGTTCTTC
TRBJ2-5,TRBV28,NA,TRBD1,CASSPPTGPGETQYF,TGTGCCAGCAGTCCCCCGACAGGGCCCGGGGAGACCCAGTACTTC
TRBJ1-2,TRBV6-5,once,TRBD1,CASSYSGQGADGYTF,TGTGCCAGCAGTTACTCGGGACAGGGGGCGGATGGCTACACCTTC
TRBJ2-5,TRBV7-3,NA,NA,CASSRRKQETQYF,TGTGCCAGCAGCCGGAGAAAGCAAGAGACCCAGTACTTC
TRBJ2-5,TRBV5-4,NA,TRBD1,CASSRTGKETQYF,TGTGCCAGCAGCAGGACAGGGAAAGAGACCCAGTACTTC
TRBJ1-5,TRBV27,NA,NA,CASSLTGYQPQHF,TGTGCCAGCAGTTTGACAGGTTATCAGCCCCAGCATTTT
TRBJ2-2,TRBV10-3,NA,TRBD1,CAISGPRQGASRTGELFF,TGTGCCATCAGTGGCCCCCGGCAGGGGGCATCTCGCACCGGGGAGCTGTTTTTT
TRBJ1-6,TRBV2,few,NA,CASSPRTGSLISPLHF,TGTGCCAGCAGTCCACGGACGGGGTCCCTGATCTCACCCCTCCACTTT
TRBJ1-2,TRBV18,NA,TRBD1,CASSSLGGDRGAETF,TGTGCCAGCTCATCCCTGGGTGGAGACAGGGGAGCGGAGACCTTC
TRBJ2-7,TRBV9,NA,TRBD2,CASSVAAGAYEQYF,TGTGCCAGCAGCGTAGCAGCGGGGGCCTACGAGCAGTACTTC
TRBJ2-6,TRBV19,few,NA,CASSYGSSGANVLTF,TGTGCCAGTAGTTATGGGAGCTCTGGGGCCAACGTCCTGACTTTC
TRBJ1-4,TRBV28,once,NA,CASSPPSGGVEKLFF,TGTGCCAGCAGTCCCCCCTCCGGAGGTGTGGAAAAACTGTTTTTT
TRBJ2-3,TRBV29-1,NA,NA,CSANQRPTSTDTQYF,TGCAGCGCCAATCAGCGCCCAACCAGCACAGATACGCAGTATTTT
TRBJ1-2,TRBV28,once,NA,CASSLATVANYGYTF,TGTGCCAGCAGTCTCGCGACAGTAGCTAACTATGGCTACACCTTC
TRBJ2-7,TRBV9,NA,TRBD1,CASSVAGQGSYEQYF,TGTGCCAGCAGCGTAGCTGGACAGGGATCCTACGAGCAGTACTTC
TRBJ2-7,TRBV4-1,NA,NA,CASSQADNYEQYF,TGCGCCAGCAGCCAAGCCGACAACTACGAGCAGTACTTC
TRBJ2-2,TRBV4-3,NA,NA,CASSLSRGSVNTGELFF,TGCGCCAGCAGCCTAAGTCGGGGGAGCGTGAACACCGGGGAGCTGTTTTTT
TRBJ1-1,TRBV2,NA,NA,CASSEALGFRTEAFF,TGTGCCAGCAGTGAAGCGCTAGGATTTCGCACTGAAGCTTTCTTT